These T cell receptor beta chains were read from a single sample in a study of blood T cell repertoires in COVID-19. The assay was immunoSEQ multiplex PCR, and TCRdb's table has in-frame clones only and misses some. Found here are roughly 140,000 clones, around 90% of them singletons; the top ten hold approximately 9.9%. Sequencing used peripheral blood. The receptors were gathered from an elderly woman with acute or convalescent COVID-19. The CDR3 runs from the conserved cysteine through the conserved F or W. Each record gives: CDR3 protein, clone size, V gene. Clone size is stated in some rows and not others, as once, few, many or a class when expanded.

CDR3 protein: CASSESRTGNQPQHF
clone size: -
V gene: TRBV25-1

CDR3 protein: CASSSRQGNTGELFF
clone size: -
V gene: TRBV5-4

CDR3 protein: CASIVNTNTGELFF
clone size: -
V gene: TRBV6-5

CDR3 protein: CASSQTQGWAFF
clone size: -
V gene: TRBV12-3/TRBV12-4

CDR3 protein: CASSLEEGGQFF
clone size: -
V gene: TRBV11-2

CDR3 protein: CASSIGDRPRETQYF
clone size: -
V gene: TRBV19

CDR3 protein: CASSFWGGYGYTF
clone size: -
V gene: TRBV27

CDR3 protein: CAISESRAGGSEQYF
clone size: -
V gene: TRBV10-3

CDR3 protein: CASSLTSGLSYEQYF
clone size: -
V gene: TRBV7-8

CDR3 protein: CASSATGTGYQETQYF
clone size: -
V gene: TRBV5-4

CDR3 protein: CASSLERGGELFF
clone size: once
V gene: TRBV7-9

CDR3 protein: CASSERARNTEAFF
clone size: -
V gene: TRBV7-9

CDR3 protein: CASSLSFPSGNTIYF
clone size: -
V gene: TRBV18

CDR3 protein: CASSLSSPRADTQYF
clone size: once
V gene: TRBV7-2

CDR3 protein: CASSSRWDSNNEKLFF
clone size: -
V gene: TRBV4-2

CDR3 protein: CASSYSRDAGTEAFF
clone size: -
V gene: TRBV6-5

CDR3 protein: CASSLDPSGGEAFF
clone size: -
V gene: TRBV5-1

CDR3 protein: CAWSSGTHGEQYF
clone size: once
V gene: TRBV30

CDR3 protein: CASSLGPTGGQETQYF
clone size: -
V gene: TRBV7-2

CDR3 protein: CASSIPGQGVAATNEKLFF
clone size: -
V gene: TRBV19

CDR3 protein: CASSLKQGWTEAFF
clone size: -
V gene: TRBV7-2

CDR3 protein: CASSSRGMNTEAFF
clone size: -
V gene: TRBV6-6

CDR3 protein: CASSLFGAYEQYF
clone size: -
V gene: TRBV5-6

CDR3 protein: CASRGGGDGYTF
clone size: -
V gene: TRBV2

CDR3 protein: CASSRSGTGGRRTEAFF
clone size: -
V gene: TRBV19

CDR3 protein: CASSLVQGPGNTIYF
clone size: -
V gene: TRBV5-6

CDR3 protein: CASSLTGVGSSYNSPLHF
clone size: -
V gene: TRBV5-1

CDR3 protein: CASSLVSPREGGYTF
clone size: few
V gene: TRBV5-1

CDR3 protein: CASSYGPAGQGILFF
clone size: -
V gene: TRBV6-5

CDR3 protein: CASRTGIFFEAFF
clone size: -
V gene: TRBV21-1

CDR3 protein: CASSLGTGNYGYTF
clone size: -
V gene: TRBV5-1

CDR3 protein: CASSLSDGWNYGYTF
clone size: -
V gene: TRBV5-6

CDR3 protein: CSGGTGGYGYTF
clone size: once
V gene: TRBV29-1

CDR3 protein: CASSLLGQGNTEAFF
clone size: -
V gene: TRBV7-3

CDR3 protein: CASSMGGPYSNQPQHF
clone size: -
V gene: TRBV19

CDR3 protein: CASSPWAGTDNEQFF
clone size: -
V gene: TRBV18

CDR3 protein: CASTDQGTGELFF
clone size: -
V gene: TRBV5-1

CDR3 protein: CASSSRGGHEKLFF
clone size: -
V gene: TRBV7-9

CDR3 protein: CASSSYRGFNYGYTF
clone size: -
V gene: TRBV5-1

CDR3 protein: CASSLNPNNEQFF
clone size: -
V gene: TRBV5-4

CDR3 protein: CASSLWGQGTDTQYF
clone size: few
V gene: TRBV3-1/TRBV3-2

CDR3 protein: CASSSPNRGENYGYTF
clone size: -
V gene: TRBV6-5

CDR3 protein: CASSLLGQGDYGYTF
clone size: -
V gene: TRBV5-1

CDR3 protein: CASSQGSGDLSKKLFF
clone size: -
V gene: TRBV3-1/TRBV3-2

CDR3 protein: CASSYSAGFETQYF
clone size: -
V gene: TRBV6-6

CDR3 protein: CASSYSKGGVSLNQPQHF
clone size: -
V gene: TRBV6-2/TRBV6-3

CDR3 protein: CASSSYLSNTIYF
clone size: once
V gene: TRBV7-9

CDR3 protein: CASSFQGQIPYGYTF
clone size: -
V gene: TRBV7-9

CDR3 protein: CASTGTGGRNEQFF
clone size: once
V gene: TRBV5-4

CDR3 protein: CASSLGAGGRETQYF
clone size: -
V gene: TRBV5-4

CDR3 protein: CASSDRLAPNYEQYF
clone size: few
V gene: TRBV25-1

CDR3 protein: CASSLFGVKILGFNEQFF
clone size: -
V gene: TRBV5-1

CDR3 protein: CASSGPGTGNNQPQHF
clone size: -
V gene: TRBV6-1